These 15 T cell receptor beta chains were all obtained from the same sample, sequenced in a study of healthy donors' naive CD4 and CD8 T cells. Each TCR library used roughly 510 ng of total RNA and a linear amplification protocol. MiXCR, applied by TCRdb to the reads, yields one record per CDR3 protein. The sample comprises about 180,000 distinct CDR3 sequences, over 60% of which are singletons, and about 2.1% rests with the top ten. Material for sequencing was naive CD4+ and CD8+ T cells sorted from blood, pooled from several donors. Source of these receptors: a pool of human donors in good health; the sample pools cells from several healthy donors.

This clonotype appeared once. The CDR3 DNA follows: TGTGCCAGCAGCTTATTAGCGGGAGGGTACGAGCAGTACTTC. The encoded protein is CASSLLAGGYEQYF. V usage is TRBV7-6 and J usage is TRBJ2-7; 11 bases line up with TRBD2. J was trimmed by 4 bases and V by 2 bases; bases with no gene match: 1. Germline assignment: CDR1 SGHVS and CDR2 FNYEAQ. CDR3 length: 14 residues.

CDR3 sequence (DNA): TGTGCCAGCAGTTCCTCCACCAGCTCTGGGGCCAACGTCCTGACTTTC. Protein: CASSSSTSSGANVLTF. The V gene is TRBV27, the J gene TRBJ2-6; no clear D gene. V was shortened by 4 bases and J by 0 bases, with 10 bases between the two germline ends. Germline CDR1 and CDR2: MNHEY and SMNVEV (reference sequence). The CDR3 is 16 amino acids.

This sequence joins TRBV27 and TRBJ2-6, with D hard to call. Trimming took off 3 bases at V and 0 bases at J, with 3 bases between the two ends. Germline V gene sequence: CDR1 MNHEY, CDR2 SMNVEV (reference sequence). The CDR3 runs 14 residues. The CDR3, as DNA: TGTGCCAGCAGTTTTCTCTCTGGGGCCAACGTCCTGACTTTC. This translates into CASSFLSGANVLTF.

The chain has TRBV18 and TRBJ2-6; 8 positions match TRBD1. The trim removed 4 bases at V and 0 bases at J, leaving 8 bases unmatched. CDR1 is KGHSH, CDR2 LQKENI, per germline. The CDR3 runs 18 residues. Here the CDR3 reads CASSLGGQGLSGANVLTF. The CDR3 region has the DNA TGTGCCAGCTCACTTGGCGGACAGGGCCTCTCTGGGGCCAACGTCCTGACTTTC.

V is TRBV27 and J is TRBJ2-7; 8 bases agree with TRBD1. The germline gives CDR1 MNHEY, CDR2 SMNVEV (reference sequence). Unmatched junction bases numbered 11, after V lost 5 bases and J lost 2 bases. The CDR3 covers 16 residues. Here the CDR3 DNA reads TGTGCCAGCAGTCCATCGACAGGGGTAATCGCCTACGAGCAGTACTTC. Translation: CASSPSTGVIAYEQYF.

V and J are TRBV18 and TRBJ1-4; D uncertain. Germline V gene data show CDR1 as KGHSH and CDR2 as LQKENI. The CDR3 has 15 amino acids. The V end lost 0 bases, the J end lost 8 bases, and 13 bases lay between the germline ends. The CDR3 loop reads CASSPPYDPGEKLFF. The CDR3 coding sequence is TGTGCCAGCTCACCACCCTACGATCCGGGAGAAAAACTGTTTTTT.

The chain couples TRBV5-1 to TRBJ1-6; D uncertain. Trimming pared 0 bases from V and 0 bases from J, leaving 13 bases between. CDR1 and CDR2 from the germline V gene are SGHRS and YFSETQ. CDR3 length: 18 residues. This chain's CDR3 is CASSLAGMRSSYNSPLHF. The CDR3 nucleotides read TGCGCCAGCAGCTTGGCCGGCATGCGAAGCTCCTATAATTCACCCCTCCACTTT.

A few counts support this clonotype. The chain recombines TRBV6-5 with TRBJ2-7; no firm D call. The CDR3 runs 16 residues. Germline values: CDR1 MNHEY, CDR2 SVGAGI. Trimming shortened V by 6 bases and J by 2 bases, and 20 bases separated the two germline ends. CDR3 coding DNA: TGTGCCAGCAGCCTCCGCGCGACACAATCTCCCTACGAGCAGTACTTC. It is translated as CASSLRATQSPYEQYF.

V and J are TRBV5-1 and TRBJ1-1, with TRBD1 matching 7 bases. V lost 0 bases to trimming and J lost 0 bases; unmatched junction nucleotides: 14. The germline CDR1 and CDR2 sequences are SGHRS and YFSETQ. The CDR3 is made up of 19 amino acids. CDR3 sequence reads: CASSLANWTGARMNTEAFF. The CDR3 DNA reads TGCGCCAGCAGCTTGGCGAACTGGACAGGCGCCCGAATGAACACTGAAGCTTTCTTT. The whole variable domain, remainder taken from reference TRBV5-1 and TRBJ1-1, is KAGVTQTPRYLIKTRGQQVTLSCSPISGHRSVSWYQQTPGQGLQFLFEYFSETQRNKGNFPGRFSGRQFSNSRSEMNVSTLELGDSALYLCASSLANWTGARMNTEAFFGQGTRLTVV.

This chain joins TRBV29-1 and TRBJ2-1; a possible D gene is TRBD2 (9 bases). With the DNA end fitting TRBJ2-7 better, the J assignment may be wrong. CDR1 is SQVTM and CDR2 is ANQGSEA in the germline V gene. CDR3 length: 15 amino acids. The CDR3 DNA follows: TGCAGCGTTGAGACAGGGGCTAGCGGGAACTACGAGCAGTACTTC. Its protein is CSVETGASGNYEQYF.

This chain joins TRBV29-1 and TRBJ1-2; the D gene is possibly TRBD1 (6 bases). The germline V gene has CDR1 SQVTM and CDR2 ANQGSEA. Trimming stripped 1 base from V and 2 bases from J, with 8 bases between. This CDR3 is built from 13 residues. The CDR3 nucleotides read TGCAGCGTTGAAGGGACAGCAAACTATGGCTACACCTTC. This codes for CSVEGTANYGYTF.

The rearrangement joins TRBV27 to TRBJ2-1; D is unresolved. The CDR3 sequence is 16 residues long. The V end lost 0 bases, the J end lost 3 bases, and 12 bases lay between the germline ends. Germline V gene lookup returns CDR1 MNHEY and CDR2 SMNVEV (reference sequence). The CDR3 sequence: CASSLSRPPLYNEQFF. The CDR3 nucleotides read TGTGCCAGCAGTTTATCGAGACCTCCACTCTACAATGAGCAGTTCTTC.

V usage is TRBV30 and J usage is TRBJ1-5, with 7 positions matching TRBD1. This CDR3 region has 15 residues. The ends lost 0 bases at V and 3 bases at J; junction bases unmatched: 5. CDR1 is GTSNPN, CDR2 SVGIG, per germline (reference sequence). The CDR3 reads CAWSVRGQVNQPQHF. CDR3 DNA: TGTGCCTGGAGTGTACGCGGACAGGTCAATCAGCCCCAGCATTTT.

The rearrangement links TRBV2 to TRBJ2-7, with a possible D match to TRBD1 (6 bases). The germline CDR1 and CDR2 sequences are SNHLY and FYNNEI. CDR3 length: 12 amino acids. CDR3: CATGTHAYEQYF. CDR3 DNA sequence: TGTGCAACCGGGACACATGCCTACGAGCAGTACTTC. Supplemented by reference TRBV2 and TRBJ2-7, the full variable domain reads EPEVTQTPSHQVTQMGQEVILRCVPISNHLYFYWYRQILGQKVEFLVSFYNNEISEKSEIFDDQFSVERPDGSNFTLKIRSTKLEDSAMYFCATGTHAYEQYFGPGTRLTVT.

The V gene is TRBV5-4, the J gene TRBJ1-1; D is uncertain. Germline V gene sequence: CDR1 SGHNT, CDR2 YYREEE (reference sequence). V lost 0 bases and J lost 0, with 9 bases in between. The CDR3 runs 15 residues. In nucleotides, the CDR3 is TGTGCCAGCAGCTTGGATGGCAGACTGAACACTGAAGCTTTCTTT. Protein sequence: CASSLDGRLNTEAFF.